The 10 T cell receptor beta chains listed next were all sequenced from one sample in a study of technical replicates of blood from several donors. The repertoire was sequenced with immunoSEQ multiplex PCR; TCRdb's copy has only in-frame clones and lacks some. The sample holds tens of thousands of clones, roughly 91% seen once. Sequenced: PBMCs. The receptors derive from a human donor in good health. Some clones in this sample may be carry-over from other donors' samples.

The CDR3 region has the DNA TGTGCCTGGAGTGTAAGCCGCGGTCGAACGAGGACTAGCGGGAGGGCCGAGGGTGAGCAGTTCTTC. Translation: CAWSVSRGRTRTSGRAEGEQFF. This chain joins TRBV30 and TRBJ2-1, with 15 bases aligning to TRBD2. CDR1 and CDR2 (germline): GTSNPN, SVGIG (reference sequence). The V and J ends lost 0 bases and 9 bases, in that order; junction bases with no gene match: 24. The CDR3 runs 22 residues.

The chain combines TRBV19 with TRBJ1-4; TRBD1 is a possible D gene (5 bases). CDR1 LNHDA and CDR2 SQIVND come from the germline V gene (reference sequence). V was cut by 7 bases and J by 8 bases, with 14 bases left in between. This CDR3 region has 13 residues. CDR3 amino acids: CASTRERGEKLFF. CDR3 in DNA: TGTGCCAGTACCCGCGAAAGGGGCGAAAAACTGTTTTTT.

This rearrangement joins TRBV9 to TRBJ2-5; 11 bases agree with TRBD2. Germline V gene lookup returns CDR1 SGDLS and CDR2 YYNGEE. The CDR3 is 14 residues long. V lost 5 bases to trimming and J lost 6 bases; unmatched junction nucleotides: 6. For the CDR3, the DNA is TGTGCCAGCAGTCCTACTAGCGGGAGTCAGACCCAGTACTTC. This gives the protein CASSPTSGSQTQYF.

The chain is built from TRBV30 and TRBJ1-1; D possibly corresponds to TRBD1 (6 bases). The CDR3 extends over 15 amino acids. Germline V CDR1 and CDR2: GTSNPN, SVGIG (reference sequence). V was cut by 2 bases and J by 0 bases, with 13 bases left in between. The CDR3 DNA sequence: TGTGCCTGGAGTACCGGGGGGCTGATGAACACTGAAGCTTTCTTT. Encoded protein: CAWSTGGLMNTEAFF.

This sequence joins TRBV5-1 and TRBJ1-1; 7 bases map to TRBD1. The germline gives CDR1 SGHRS, CDR2 YFSETQ. Unmatched junction bases numbered 6, after V lost 0 bases and J lost 7 bases. The CDR3 is 14 residues long. Here the CDR3 DNA reads TGCGCCAGCAGCTTGGCCATAGGGGGCGGTGAAGCTTTCTTT. Protein: CASSLAIGGGEAFF.

The rearrangement uses TRBV7-2 and TRBJ1-1; no clear D. CDR1 is SGHTA, CDR2 FQGNSA, per germline. The V gene lost 1 base and the J gene lost 1 base, with 7 bases spanning the gap. CDR3 size: 14 residues. The CDR3 sequence is CASSLGRGNTEAFF. CDR3 in DNA: TGTGCCAGCAGCTTAGGACGGGGGAACACTGAAGCTTTCTTT.

The rearrangement links TRBV4-1 to TRBJ2-7; D unclear. The CDR3 is 14 residues long. CDR1 MGHRA and CDR2 YSYEKL come from the germline V gene. The V gene lost 1 base and the J gene lost 2 bases, with 9 bases spanning the gap. The DNA of the CDR3 is TGCGCCAGCAGCCAAGTCCCTAAAACCTACGAGCAGTACTTC. Residues: CASSQVPKTYEQYF.

The DNA of the CDR3 is TGTGCCAGCAGCCCGGGACTAGCGGGGGTCGAGCAGTACTTC. This sequence encodes CASSPGLAGVEQYF. The chain recombines TRBV5-4 with TRBJ2-7; 14 positions match TRBD2. CDR1 and CDR2 from the germline V gene are SGHNT and YYREEE (reference sequence). V was pared by 4 bases and J by 6 bases, with 3 bases of the junction left unmatched. The CDR3 has 14 residues.

The chain recombines TRBV29-1 with TRBJ1-1, with 7 bases identical to TRBD1. The germline gives CDR1 SQVTM, CDR2 ANQGSEA. With 5 bases clipped from V and 4 bases from J, the junction kept 10 bases outside the gene matches. The CDR3 runs 14 residues. For the CDR3, the DNA is TGCAGCGTTTACCGCGACAGGGACGTCACTGAAGCTTTCTTT. Encoded protein: CSVYRDRDVTEAFF.

This rearrangement joins TRBV18 to TRBJ1-5, with TRBD1 identical over 8 bases. The trim removed 4 bases at V and 7 bases at J, leaving 9 bases unmatched. The germline CDR1 and CDR2 sequences are KGHSH and LQKENI. The CDR3 consists of 15 residues. CDR3 bases: TGTGCCAGCTCACGATCGGACAGGGTTGGGCAGCCCCAGCATTTT. This encodes CASSRSDRVGQPQHF.